This TCR beta chain was sequenced during a study of blood T cell repertoires in COVID-19. For the study at large: From the United States, Italy and Spain came samples of acute and convalescent COVID-19.

Unmatched junction bases numbered 6, after V lost 5 bases and J lost 0 bases. The germline gives CDR1 KGHSH, CDR2 LQKENI. The CDR3 spans 15 residues. Under the authors' procedure: The assay estimated nucleated cells by amplifying reference gene primers. Here immunoSEQ multiplex PCR was the method, and the copy in TCRdb shows in-frame clones only, minus some. The DNA gave D and trimming, while V, J and clone size come from that table. In the table there are tens of thousands of clones, around nine tenths of which are singletons. The source is a woman of 80 years or more with active or convalescent COVID-19. The chain couples TRBV18 to TRBJ1-1; 7 positions match TRBD1. The sequencing input was peripheral blood. CDR3 in amino acids: CASSGTVAMNTEAFF. Here the CDR3 DNA reads TGTGCCAGCTCAGGGACAGTCGCAATGAACACTGAAGCTTTCTTT.